Listed below are T cell receptor beta chains from one sample, sequenced in a study of T cells after yellow fever vaccination. TCRdb re-called the 5' RACE reads through MiXCR, storing one row per CDR3 protein. The repertoire consists of hundreds of thousands of distinct CDR3 sequences, with approximately 13% occurring once and the leading ten covering about 15%. Material: PBMCs, obtained on the day of the yellow fever booster vaccination. The receptor set was obtained from a man aged 25 to 40 who received the YFV17D yellow fever vaccine. Both conserved end residues are part of each CDR3. Fields, in order: CDR3 protein, CDR3 DNA, J gene, CDR3 length, V gene, D gene, clone size. The D gene is left open where the match is weak. Expanded clones get a size class; other rows say once, few or many, or leave the size out.

CDR3 protein: CASSLGTEAVFGSYEQYF
CDR3 DNA: TGTGCCAGCAGCCTGGGGACAGAGGCCGTCTTTGGCTCCTACGAGCAGTACTTC
J gene: TRBJ2-7
CDR3 length: 18
V gene: TRBV11-2
D gene: TRBD1
clone size: few

CDR3 protein: CASSLDMNRDTQYF
CDR3 DNA: TGTGCCAGCAGCTTAGACATGAATCGAGATACGCAGTATTTT
J gene: TRBJ2-3
CDR3 length: 14
V gene: TRBV7-7
D gene: NA
clone size: NA

CDR3 protein: CATSSSRPETREQYF
CDR3 DNA: TGTGCCACCAGTTCGTCTCGGCCAGAGACTCGCGAGCAGTACTTC
J gene: TRBJ2-7
CDR3 length: 15
V gene: TRBV24-1
D gene: NA
clone size: NA

CDR3 protein: CASSYSGVGYEQYF
CDR3 DNA: TGTGCCAGCAGTTACTCAGGGGTCGGCTACGAGCAGTACTTC
J gene: TRBJ2-7
CDR3 length: 14
V gene: TRBV6-5
D gene: NA
clone size: NA

CDR3 protein: CASSAHLGTEAFF
CDR3 DNA: TGTGCCAGCAGTGCCCATCTAGGCACTGAAGCTTTCTTT
J gene: TRBJ1-1
CDR3 length: 13
V gene: TRBV6-4
D gene: NA
clone size: NA

CDR3 protein: CASSSAGRPNYEQYF
CDR3 DNA: TGTGCCAGTAGTTCCGCCGGGAGGCCAAACTACGAGCAGTACTTC
J gene: TRBJ2-7
CDR3 length: 15
V gene: TRBV19
D gene: TRBD2
clone size: NA

CDR3 protein: CASSIGQNQETQYF
CDR3 DNA: TGTGCCAGCAGCATCGGACAGAACCAAGAGACCCAGTACTTC
J gene: TRBJ2-5
CDR3 length: 14
V gene: TRBV13
D gene: NA
clone size: NA

CDR3 protein: CASSTIDRTSGSWNTQYF
CDR3 DNA: TGTGCCAGTAGTACCATTGATCGGACTAGCGGGAGTTGGAATACGCAGTATTTT
J gene: TRBJ2-3
CDR3 length: 18
V gene: TRBV19
D gene: TRBD2
clone size: few

CDR3 protein: CASEGTSGYNEQFF
CDR3 DNA: TGTGCCAGCGAGGGGACTAGCGGTTACAATGAGCAGTTCTTC
J gene: TRBJ2-1
CDR3 length: 14
V gene: TRBV25-1
D gene: TRBD2
clone size: NA

CDR3 protein: CASSQGVKGSSYNEQFF
CDR3 DNA: TGCGCCAGCAGCCAAGGGGTAAAGGGATCTTCCTACAATGAGCAGTTCTTC
J gene: TRBJ2-1
CDR3 length: 17
V gene: TRBV4-3
D gene: NA
clone size: few

CDR3 protein: CATSREGTANTEAFF
CDR3 DNA: TGTGCCACCAGCAGAGAAGGGACAGCGAACACTGAAGCTTTCTTT
J gene: TRBJ1-1
CDR3 length: 15
V gene: TRBV15
D gene: TRBD1
clone size: many

CDR3 protein: CASRPWTAGRDEQFF
CDR3 DNA: TGCGCCAGCAGACCATGGACAGCGGGACGCGATGAGCAGTTCTTC
J gene: TRBJ2-1
CDR3 length: 15
V gene: TRBV5-1
D gene: NA
clone size: few

CDR3 protein: CSVTYIQRNTEAFF
CDR3 DNA: TGCAGCGTTACATACATCCAAAGGAACACTGAAGCTTTCTTT
J gene: TRBJ1-1
CDR3 length: 14
V gene: TRBV29-1
D gene: NA
clone size: NA

CDR3 protein: CASSQDGRGAGTDTQYF
CDR3 DNA: TGCGCCAGCAGCCAAGATGGGAGGGGAGCGGGCACAGATACGCAGTATTTT
J gene: TRBJ2-3
CDR3 length: 17
V gene: TRBV4-3
D gene: TRBD2
clone size: NA

CDR3 protein: CAISPGGVGLAVYGYTF
CDR3 DNA: TGTGCCATCAGCCCCGGGGGGGTCGGCTTAGCTGTCTATGGCTACACCTTC
J gene: TRBJ1-2
CDR3 length: 17
V gene: TRBV7-9
D gene: NA
clone size: NA

CDR3 protein: CATRPGHIAKNIQYF
CDR3 DNA: TGTGCCACCAGGCCGGGACATATAGCCAAAAACATTCAGTACTTC
J gene: TRBJ2-4
CDR3 length: 15
V gene: TRBV24-1
D gene: NA
clone size: few

CDR3 protein: CASSEQRNNYGYTF
CDR3 DNA: TGTGCCAGCAGTGAACAACGGAATAACTATGGCTACACCTTC
J gene: TRBJ1-2
CDR3 length: 14
V gene: TRBV6-1
D gene: NA
clone size: NA

CDR3 protein: CSARVGSGTGELFF
CDR3 DNA: TGCAGTGCTAGGGTCGGGAGCGGCACCGGGGAGCTGTTTTTT
J gene: TRBJ2-2
CDR3 length: 14
V gene: TRBV20-1
D gene: NA
clone size: NA

CDR3 protein: CASSLGDWVNEQFF
CDR3 DNA: TGTGCCAGCAGCTTGGGGGACTGGGTGAATGAGCAGTTCTTC
J gene: TRBJ2-1
CDR3 length: 14
V gene: TRBV5-4
D gene: NA
clone size: few

CDR3 protein: CTALHPVGSPLHF
CDR3 DNA: TGCACTGCTCTACATCCAGTCGGTTCACCCCTCCACTTT
J gene: TRBJ1-6
CDR3 length: 13
V gene: TRBV20-1
D gene: NA
clone size: NA

CDR3 protein: CASSRDRGRVSSYEQYF
CDR3 DNA: TGTGCCAGCAGTAGAGACAGGGGCAGGGTCAGCTCCTACGAGCAGTACTTC
J gene: TRBJ2-7
CDR3 length: 17
V gene: TRBV2
D gene: TRBD1
clone size: few

CDR3 protein: CASRTGGPPYEQYF
CDR3 DNA: TGTGCCAGCAGGACCGGGGGCCCTCCCTACGAGCAGTACTTC
J gene: TRBJ2-7
CDR3 length: 14
V gene: TRBV7-2
D gene: NA
clone size: NA

CDR3 protein: CAIGTSGNEQYF
CDR3 DNA: TGTGCCATTGGGACTAGCGGGAACGAGCAGTACTTC
J gene: TRBJ2-7
CDR3 length: 12
V gene: TRBV10-3
D gene: TRBD2
clone size: many

CDR3 protein: CASSSISLVWEQFF
CDR3 DNA: TGTGCCAGCAGTTCCATCAGCTTGGTTTGGGAGCAGTTCTTC
J gene: TRBJ2-1
CDR3 length: 14
V gene: TRBV6-5
D gene: NA
clone size: few

CDR3 protein: CASSLNRGALTETQYF
CDR3 DNA: TGCGCCAGCAGCTTGAATCGGGGGGCGCTGACGGAGACCCAGTACTTC
J gene: TRBJ2-5
CDR3 length: 16
V gene: TRBV5-1
D gene: NA
clone size: NA

CDR3 protein: CASSLVGGYRTGELFF
CDR3 DNA: TGTGCCAGCAGCTTGGTTGGGGGATATCGGACCGGGGAGCTGTTTTTT
J gene: TRBJ2-2
CDR3 length: 16
V gene: TRBV5-4
D gene: NA
clone size: NA

CDR3 protein: CASSKDPTGTDTQYF
CDR3 DNA: TGTGCCAGCAGCAAGGACCCCACTGGCACAGATACGCAGTATTTT
J gene: TRBJ2-3
CDR3 length: 15
V gene: TRBV5-6
D gene: NA
clone size: NA

CDR3 protein: CSARPQGGEQYF
CDR3 DNA: TGCAGTGCTAGACCCCAGGGCGGGGAGCAGTACTTC
J gene: TRBJ2-7
CDR3 length: 12
V gene: TRBV20-1
D gene: NA
clone size: few

CDR3 protein: CAISGRADETQYF
CDR3 DNA: TGTGCCATCAGCGGGAGGGCCGATGAGACCCAGTACTTC
J gene: TRBJ2-5
CDR3 length: 13
V gene: TRBV10-3
D gene: TRBD2
clone size: few

CDR3 protein: CASSSPFEAGGTYNEQFF
CDR3 DNA: TGTGCCAGCAGCTCCCCCTTTGAGGCGGGGGGTACCTACAATGAGCAGTTCTTC
J gene: TRBJ2-1
CDR3 length: 18
V gene: TRBV11-1
D gene: TRBD2
clone size: NA